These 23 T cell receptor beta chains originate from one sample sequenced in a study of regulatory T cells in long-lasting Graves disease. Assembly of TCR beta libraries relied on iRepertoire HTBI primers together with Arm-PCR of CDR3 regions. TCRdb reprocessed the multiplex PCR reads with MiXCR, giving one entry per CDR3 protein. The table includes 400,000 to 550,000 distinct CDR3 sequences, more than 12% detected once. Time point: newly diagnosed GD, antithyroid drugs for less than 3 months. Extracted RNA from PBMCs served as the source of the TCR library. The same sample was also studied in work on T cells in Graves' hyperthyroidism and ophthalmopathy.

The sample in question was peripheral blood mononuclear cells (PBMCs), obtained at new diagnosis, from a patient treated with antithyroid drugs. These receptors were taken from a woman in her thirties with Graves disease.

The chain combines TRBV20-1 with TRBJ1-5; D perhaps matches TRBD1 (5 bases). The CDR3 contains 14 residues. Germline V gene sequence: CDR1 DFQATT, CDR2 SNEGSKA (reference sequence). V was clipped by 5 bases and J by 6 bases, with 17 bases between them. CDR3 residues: CSAPRGVEGQPQHF. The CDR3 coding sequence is TGCAGTGCTCCCCGGGGGGTTGAAGGTCAGCCCCAGCATTTT.

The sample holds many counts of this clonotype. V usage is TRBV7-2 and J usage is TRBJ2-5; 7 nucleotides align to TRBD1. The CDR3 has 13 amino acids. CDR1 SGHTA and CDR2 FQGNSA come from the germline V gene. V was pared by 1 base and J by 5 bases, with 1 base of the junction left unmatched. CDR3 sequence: CASSLVGGETQYF. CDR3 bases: TGTGCCAGCAGCTTAGTAGGGGGCGAGACCCAGTACTTC.

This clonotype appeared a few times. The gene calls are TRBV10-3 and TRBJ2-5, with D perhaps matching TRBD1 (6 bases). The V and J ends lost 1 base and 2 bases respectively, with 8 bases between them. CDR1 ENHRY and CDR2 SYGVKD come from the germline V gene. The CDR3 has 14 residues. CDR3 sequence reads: CAISELDSQETQYF. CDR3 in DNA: TGTGCCATCAGTGAGTTGGACAGTCAAGAGACCCAGTACTTC.

CDR3: CASSLVGNFGSEAFF. CDR3 bases: TGTGCCAGCAGTTTAGTGGGGAATTTCGGGTCTGAAGCTTTCTTT. The rearrangement uses TRBV12-3 or TRBV12-4 and TRBJ1-1; D uncertain. The length of the CDR3 is 15 residues. V gave up 1 base and J gave up 6 bases, with 15 bases separating them.

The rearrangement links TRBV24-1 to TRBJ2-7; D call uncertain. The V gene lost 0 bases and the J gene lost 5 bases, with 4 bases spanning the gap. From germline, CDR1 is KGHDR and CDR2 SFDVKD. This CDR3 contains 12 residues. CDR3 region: CATSDLRDEQYF. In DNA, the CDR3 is TGTGCCACCAGTGATTTGAGGGACGAGCAGTACTTC.

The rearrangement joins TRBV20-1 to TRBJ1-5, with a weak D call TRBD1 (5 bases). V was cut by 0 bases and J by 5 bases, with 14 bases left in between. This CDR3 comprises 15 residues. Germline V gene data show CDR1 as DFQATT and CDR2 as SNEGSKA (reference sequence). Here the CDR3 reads CSARDLGGRDQPQHF. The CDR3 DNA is TGCAGTGCTAGAGACCTTGGGGGTCGGGATCAGCCCCAGCATTTT.

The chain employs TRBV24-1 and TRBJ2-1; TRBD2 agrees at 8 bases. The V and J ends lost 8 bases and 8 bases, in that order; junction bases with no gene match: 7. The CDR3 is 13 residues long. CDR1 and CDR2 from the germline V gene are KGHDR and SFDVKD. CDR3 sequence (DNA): TGTGCCACCAAAGAAGCGGGAGACCATGAGCAGTTCTTC. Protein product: CATKEAGDHEQFF.

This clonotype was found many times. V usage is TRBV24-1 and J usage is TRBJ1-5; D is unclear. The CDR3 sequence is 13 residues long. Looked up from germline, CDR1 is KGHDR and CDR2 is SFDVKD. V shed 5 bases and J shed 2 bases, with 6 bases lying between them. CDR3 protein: CATSAWGNQPQHF. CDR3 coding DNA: TGTGCCACCAGTGCGTGGGGCAATCAGCCCCAGCATTTT.

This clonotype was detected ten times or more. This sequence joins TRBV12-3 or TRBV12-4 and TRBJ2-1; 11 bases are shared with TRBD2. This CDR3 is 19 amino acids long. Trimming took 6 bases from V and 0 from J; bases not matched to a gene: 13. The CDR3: CASSPPASGRIGSYNEQFF. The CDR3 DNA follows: TGTGCCAGCAGCCCCCCGGCTAGCGGGAGGATTGGCTCCTACAATGAGCAGTTCTTC.

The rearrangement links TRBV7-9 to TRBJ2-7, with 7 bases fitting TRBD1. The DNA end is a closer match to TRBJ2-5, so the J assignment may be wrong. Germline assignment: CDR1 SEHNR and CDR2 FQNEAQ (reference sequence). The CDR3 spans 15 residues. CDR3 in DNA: TGTGCCAGCAGCGGTACGACAGGGACCCAAGAGACCCAGTACTTC. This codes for CASSGTTGTQETQYF.

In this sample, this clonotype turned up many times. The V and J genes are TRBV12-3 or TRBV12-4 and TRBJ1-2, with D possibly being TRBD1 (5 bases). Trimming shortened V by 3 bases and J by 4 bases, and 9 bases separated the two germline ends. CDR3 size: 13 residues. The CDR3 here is CASSLEGTYGYTF. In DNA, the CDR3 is TGTGCCAGCAGTTTGGAAGGGACCTATGGCTACACCTTC.

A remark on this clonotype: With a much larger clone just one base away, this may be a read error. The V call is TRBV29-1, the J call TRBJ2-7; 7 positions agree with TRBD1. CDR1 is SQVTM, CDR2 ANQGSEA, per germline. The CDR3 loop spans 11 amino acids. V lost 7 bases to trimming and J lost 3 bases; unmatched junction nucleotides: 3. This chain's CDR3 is CSGGQNYEQYF. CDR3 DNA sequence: TGCAGCGGGGGACAGAACTACGAGCAGTACTTC.

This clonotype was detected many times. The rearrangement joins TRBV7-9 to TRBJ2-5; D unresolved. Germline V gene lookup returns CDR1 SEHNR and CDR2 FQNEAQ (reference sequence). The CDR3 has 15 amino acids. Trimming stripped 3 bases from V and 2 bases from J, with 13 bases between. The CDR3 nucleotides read TGTGCCAGCAGCTTCAGAACGGGCCTTCAAGAGACCCAGTACTTC. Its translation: CASSFRTGLQETQYF.

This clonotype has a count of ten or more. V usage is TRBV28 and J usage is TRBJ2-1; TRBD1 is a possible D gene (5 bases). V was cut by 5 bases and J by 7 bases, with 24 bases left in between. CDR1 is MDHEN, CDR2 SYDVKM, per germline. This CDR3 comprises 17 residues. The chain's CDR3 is CASSPLKLGQGLNEQFF. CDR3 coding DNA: TGTGCCAGCAGTCCCCTCAAGTTGGGGCAGGGTTTGAATGAGCAGTTCTTC.

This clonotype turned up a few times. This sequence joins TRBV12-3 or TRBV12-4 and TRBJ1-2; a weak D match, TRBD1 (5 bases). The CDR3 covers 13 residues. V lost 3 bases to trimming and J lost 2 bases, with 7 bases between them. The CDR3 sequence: CASSFEGNYGYTF. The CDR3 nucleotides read TGTGCCAGCAGTTTTGAGGGGAACTATGGCTACACCTTC.

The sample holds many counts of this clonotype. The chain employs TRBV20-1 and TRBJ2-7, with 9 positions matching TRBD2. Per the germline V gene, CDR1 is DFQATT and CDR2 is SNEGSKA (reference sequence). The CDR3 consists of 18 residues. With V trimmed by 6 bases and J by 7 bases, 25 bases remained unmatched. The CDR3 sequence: CSAKGASGNHGVIREQYF. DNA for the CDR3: TGCAGTGCGAAAGGGGCTAGCGGGAATCATGGGGTAATTCGGGAGCAGTACTTC.

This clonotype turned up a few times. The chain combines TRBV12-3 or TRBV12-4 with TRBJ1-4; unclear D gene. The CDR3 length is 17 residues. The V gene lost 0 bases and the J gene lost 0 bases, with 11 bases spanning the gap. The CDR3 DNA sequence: TGTGCCAGCAGTTTAGCGTTATCCAGCCCAACTAATGAAAAACTGTTTTTT. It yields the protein CASSLALSSPTNEKLFF.

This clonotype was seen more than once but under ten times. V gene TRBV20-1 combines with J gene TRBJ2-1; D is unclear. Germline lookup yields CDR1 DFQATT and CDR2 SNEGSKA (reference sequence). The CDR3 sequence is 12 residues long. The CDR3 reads CSPGRSYNEQFF. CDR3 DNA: TGCAGCCCAGGCAGGTCCTACAATGAGCAGTTCTTC.

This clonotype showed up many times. The CDR3 DNA follows: TGTGCCAGCAGCGAGGGACTCAACACAGATACGCAGTATTTT. Translation gives CASSEGLNTDTQYF. The V gene is TRBV5-6, the J gene TRBJ2-3; D is perhaps TRBD2 (6 bases). Germline values: CDR1 SGHDT, CDR2 YYEEEE. This CDR3 is 14 amino acids long. V lost 4 bases, J lost 2 bases, and 11 bases lay in between.

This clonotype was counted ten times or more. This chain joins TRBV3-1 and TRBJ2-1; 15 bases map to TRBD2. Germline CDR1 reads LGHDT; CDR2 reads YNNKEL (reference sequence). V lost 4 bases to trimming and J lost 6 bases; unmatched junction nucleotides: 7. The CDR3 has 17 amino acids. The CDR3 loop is CASSPTRTSGRANEQFF. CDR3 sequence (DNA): TGTGCCAGCAGCCCCACCCGGACTAGCGGGAGGGCCAATGAGCAGTTCTTC.

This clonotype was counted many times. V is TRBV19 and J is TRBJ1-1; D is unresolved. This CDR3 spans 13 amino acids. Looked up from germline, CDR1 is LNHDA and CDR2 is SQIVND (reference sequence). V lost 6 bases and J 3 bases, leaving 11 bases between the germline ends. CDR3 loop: CASSLSRDTEAFF. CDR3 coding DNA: TGTGCCAGTAGCCTTTCACGAGACACTGAAGCTTTCTTT.

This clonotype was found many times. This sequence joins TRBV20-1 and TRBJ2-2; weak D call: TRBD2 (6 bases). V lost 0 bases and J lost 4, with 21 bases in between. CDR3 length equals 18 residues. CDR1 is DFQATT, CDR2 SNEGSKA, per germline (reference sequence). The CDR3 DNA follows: TGCAGTGCTAGAGATCAGACCTGGAGGGAGCGATCCACCGGGGAGCTGTTTTTT. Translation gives CSARDQTWRERSTGELFF.

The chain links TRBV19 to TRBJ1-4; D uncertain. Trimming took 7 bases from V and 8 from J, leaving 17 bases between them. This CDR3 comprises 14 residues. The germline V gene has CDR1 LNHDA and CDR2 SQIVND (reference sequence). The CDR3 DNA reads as TGTGCCAGTATGGCCGGGAATATAGGGGAAAAACTGTTTTTT. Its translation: CASMAGNIGEKLFF.